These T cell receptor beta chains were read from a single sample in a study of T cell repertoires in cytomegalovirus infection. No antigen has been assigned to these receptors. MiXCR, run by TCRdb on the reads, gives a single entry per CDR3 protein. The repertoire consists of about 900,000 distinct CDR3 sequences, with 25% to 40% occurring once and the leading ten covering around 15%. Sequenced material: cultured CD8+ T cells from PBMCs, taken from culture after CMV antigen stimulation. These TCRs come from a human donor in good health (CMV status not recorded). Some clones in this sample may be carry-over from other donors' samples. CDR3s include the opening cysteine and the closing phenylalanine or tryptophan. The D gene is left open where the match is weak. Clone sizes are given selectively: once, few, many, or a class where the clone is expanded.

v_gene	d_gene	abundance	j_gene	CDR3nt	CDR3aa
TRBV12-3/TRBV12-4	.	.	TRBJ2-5	TGTGCCAGCAGTTTTTTAGGGTCCGACGAGACCCAGTACTTC	CASSFLGSDETQYF
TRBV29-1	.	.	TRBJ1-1	TGCAGCGTTGTCCCGGGGAACACTGAAGCTTTCTTT	CSVVPGNTEAFF
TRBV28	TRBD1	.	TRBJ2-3	TGTGCCAGCAGTTTACCTGGAGTGGGGACAGGCCCCAGGGCAGATACGCAGTATTTT	CASSLPGVGTGPRADTQYF
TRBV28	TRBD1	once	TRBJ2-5	TGTGCCAGCAACACAGGGGGCCGGGAGACCCAGTACTTC	CASNTGGRETQYF
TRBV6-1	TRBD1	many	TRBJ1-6	TGTGCCAGCAGTAAACAGGGACAGAACCCCCTCCACTTT	CASSKQGQNPLHF
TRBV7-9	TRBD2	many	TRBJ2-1	TGTGCCAGCAGCCCCACGGCCGGGGGGGCCTCCAATGAGCAGTTCTTC	CASSPTAGGASNEQFF
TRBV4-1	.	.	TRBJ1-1	TGCGCCAGCAGCCAGCTCGGGCAGGGGATGAACACTGAAGCTTTCTTT	CASSQLGQGMNTEAFF
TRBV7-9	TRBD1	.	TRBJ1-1	TGTGCCAGCAGCTCGGACAGGGGGTTGAACACTGAAGCTTTCTTT	CASSSDRGLNTEAFF
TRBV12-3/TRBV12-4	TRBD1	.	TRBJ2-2	TGTGCCAGCAGTCCCCTAGGGGGCTACACCGGGGAGCTGTTTTTT	CASSPLGGYTGELFF
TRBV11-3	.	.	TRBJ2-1	TGTGCCAGCAGCTCATACTCCGGGTCGGGGCCTAGCTCCTACAATGAGCAGTTCTTC	CASSSYSGSGPSSYNEQFF